The 5 T cell receptor beta chains below all came from one sample that was sequenced in a study of shared clonotypes between healthy human individuals. Produced via immunoSEQ multiplex PCR; TCRdb's table is partial and in-frame only. Here the sample spans around 1,000,000 clones, about 80% being singletons. Source material: memory CD4+ T cells from PBMCs. The sample's subset: CD45RA-negative fraction. All receptors come from a man between 18 and 29 years old in good health. Some clones in this sample may be carry-over from other donors' samples.

This clone was counted many times. The chain has TRBV6-1 and TRBJ1-3; unclear D gene. CDR3 length: 17 residues. Deletions cut 1 base from V and 4 bases from J, with 17 bases between. Germline loops: CDR1 MNHNS, CDR2 SASEGT. CDR3 loop: CASSEVAASLGGNTIYF. Here the CDR3 DNA reads TGTGCCAGCAGTGAAGTGGCAGCCTCCCTGGGAGGAAACACCATATATTTT.

The chain recombines TRBV11-1 with TRBJ2-7; the match to TRBD1 covers 8 bases. V was pared by 2 bases and J by 2 bases, with 5 bases of the junction left unmatched. The germline V gene has CDR1 SGHAT and CDR2 FQDESV (reference sequence). The CDR3 consists of 15 residues. The DNA for the CDR3 is TGTGCCAGCAGCTTATTAGGGACAGGCACCTACGAGCAGTACTTC. Amino acid sequence: CASSLLGTGTYEQYF.

This clone was picked up many times. This chain joins TRBV5-6 and TRBJ1-1; D is unresolved. From germline, CDR1 is SGHDT and CDR2 YYEEEE. V was clipped by 0 bases and J by 10 bases, with 13 bases between them. The CDR3 sequence is 13 residues long. In nucleotides, the CDR3 is TGTGCCAGCAGCTTGGGTGCACGGCAGGCAGCTTTCTTT. Its translation is CASSLGARQAAFF.

This clone was recorded only once. This sequence joins TRBV9 and TRBJ2-5, with TRBD1 identical over 8 bases. Trimming removed 3 bases from V and 2 bases from J; junction bases left unmatched: 6. Germline CDR1 reads SGDLS; CDR2 reads YYNGEE. The CDR3 is 15 amino acids. The CDR3: CASSAAGQGQETQYF. The CDR3 DNA reads as TGTGCCAGCAGCGCCGCCGGACAGGGACAAGAGACCCAGTACTTC.

The V gene is TRBV2, the J gene TRBJ1-4; perhaps TRBD1 as D (5 bases). The CDR3 has 13 amino acids. V was trimmed by 5 bases and J by 7 bases, leaving 11 bases between them. In germline, CDR1 is SNHLY, CDR2 FYNNEI. CDR3 region: CASSLQESEKLFF. The CDR3 bases are TGTGCCAGCAGTCTACAGGAGAGTGAAAAACTGTTTTTT.